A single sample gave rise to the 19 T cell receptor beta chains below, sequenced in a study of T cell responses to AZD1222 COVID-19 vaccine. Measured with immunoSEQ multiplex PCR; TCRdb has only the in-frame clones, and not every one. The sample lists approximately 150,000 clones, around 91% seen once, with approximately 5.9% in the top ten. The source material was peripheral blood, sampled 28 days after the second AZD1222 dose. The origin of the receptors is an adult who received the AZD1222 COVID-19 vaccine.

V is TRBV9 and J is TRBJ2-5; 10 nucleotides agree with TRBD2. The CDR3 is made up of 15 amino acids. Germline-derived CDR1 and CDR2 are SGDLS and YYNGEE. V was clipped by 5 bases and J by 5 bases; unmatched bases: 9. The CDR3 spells CASSSPSGSGETQYF. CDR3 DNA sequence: TGTGCCAGCAGTTCCCCTAGCGGGAGCGGGGAGACCCAGTACTTC.

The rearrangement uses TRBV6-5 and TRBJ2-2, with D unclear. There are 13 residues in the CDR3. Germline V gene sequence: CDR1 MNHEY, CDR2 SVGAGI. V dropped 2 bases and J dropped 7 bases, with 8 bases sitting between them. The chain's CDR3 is CASSYLGFGELFF. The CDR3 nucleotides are TGTGCCAGCAGTTACCTGGGTTTCGGGGAGCTGTTTTTT.

CDR3 coding DNA: TGTGCCAGCAGTTACTCTGGGGGGCGGGATGAGCAGTTCTTC. Residues: CASSYSGGRDEQFF. This chain links TRBV6-5 with TRBJ2-1, with D perhaps matching TRBD1 or TRBD2 (6 bases each). Per germline, CDR1 MNHEY and CDR2 SVGAGI. The CDR3 is made up of 14 amino acids. V shed 0 bases and J shed 8 bases, with 11 bases lying between them.

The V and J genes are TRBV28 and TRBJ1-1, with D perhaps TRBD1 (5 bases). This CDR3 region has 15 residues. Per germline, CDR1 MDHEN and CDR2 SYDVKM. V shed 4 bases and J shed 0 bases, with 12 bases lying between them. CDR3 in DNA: TGTGCCAGCAGTTCTCCGGGACGGATGAACACTGAAGCTTTCTTT. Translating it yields CASSSPGRMNTEAFF.

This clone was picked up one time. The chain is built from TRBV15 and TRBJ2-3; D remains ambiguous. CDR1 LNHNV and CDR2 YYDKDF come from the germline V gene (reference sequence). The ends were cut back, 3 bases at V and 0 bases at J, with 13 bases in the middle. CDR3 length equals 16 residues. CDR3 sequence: CATSRSQTLSTDTQYF. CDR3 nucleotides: TGTGCCACCAGCAGGTCTCAGACTTTAAGCACAGATACGCAGTATTTT.

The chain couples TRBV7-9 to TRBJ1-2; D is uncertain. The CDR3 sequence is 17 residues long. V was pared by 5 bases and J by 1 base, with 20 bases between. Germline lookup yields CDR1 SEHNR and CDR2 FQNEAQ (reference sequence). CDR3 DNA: TGTGCCAGCAGCCATCTCACGGGAGATACATTTAACTATGGCTACACCTTC. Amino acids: CASSHLTGDTFNYGYTF. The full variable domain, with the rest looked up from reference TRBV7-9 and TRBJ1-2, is DTGVSQNPRHKITKRGQNVTFRCDPISEHNRLYWYRQTLGQGPEFLTYFQNEAQLEKSRLLSDRFSAERPKGSFSTLEIQRTEQGDSAMYLCASSHLTGDTFNYGYTFGSGTRLTVV.

The CDR3 DNA sequence: TGTGCCAGCAGCAGGATTAGCGGGAGTAGATCCTACGAGCAGTACTTC. Protein product: CASSRISGSRSYEQYF. The chain combines TRBV6-2 or TRBV6-3 with TRBJ2-7; 9 bases align to TRBD2. J was trimmed by 1 base and V by 6 bases; bases with no gene match: 10. CDR3 length: 16 amino acids. Germline lookup yields CDR1 MNHEY and CDR2 SVGEGT.

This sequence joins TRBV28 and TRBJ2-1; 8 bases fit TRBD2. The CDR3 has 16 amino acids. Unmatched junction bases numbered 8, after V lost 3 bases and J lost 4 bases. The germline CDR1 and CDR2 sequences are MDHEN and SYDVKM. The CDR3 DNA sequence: TGTGCCAGCAGTTTGGATCTAGCGGGCCGATACAATGAGCAGTTCTTC. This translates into CASSLDLAGRYNEQFF. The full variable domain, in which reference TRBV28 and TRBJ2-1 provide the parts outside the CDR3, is DVKVTQSSRYLVKRTGEKVFLECVQDMDHENMFWYRQDPGLGLRLIYFSYDVKMKEKGDIPEGYSVSREKKERFSLILESASTNQTSMYLCASSLDLAGRYNEQFFGPGTRLTVL.

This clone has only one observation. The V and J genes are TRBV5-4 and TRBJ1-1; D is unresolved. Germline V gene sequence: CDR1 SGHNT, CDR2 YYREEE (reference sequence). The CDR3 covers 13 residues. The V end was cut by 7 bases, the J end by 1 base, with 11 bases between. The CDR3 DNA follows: TGTGCCAGCCGAGTTGCCCCGAACACTGAAGCTTTCTTT. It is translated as CASRVAPNTEAFF.

The CDR3 sequence is CASSADRGHTDTQYF. For the CDR3, the DNA is TGTGCCAGCTCAGCGGACAGGGGACACACAGATACGCAGTATTTT. The rearrangement joins TRBV18 to TRBJ2-3; 9 bases map to TRBD1. Germline CDR1 is KGHSH and CDR2 is LQKENI. The CDR3 length is 15 residues. Unmatched junction bases numbered 5, after V lost 5 bases and J lost 2 bases.

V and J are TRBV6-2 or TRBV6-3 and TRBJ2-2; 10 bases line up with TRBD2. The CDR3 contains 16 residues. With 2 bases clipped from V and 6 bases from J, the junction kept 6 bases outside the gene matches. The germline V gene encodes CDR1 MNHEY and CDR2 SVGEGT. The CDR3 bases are TGTGCCAGCAGTTACCTAGCGGGAGAAATTTCCGGGGAGCTGTTTTTT. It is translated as CASSYLAGEISGELFF.

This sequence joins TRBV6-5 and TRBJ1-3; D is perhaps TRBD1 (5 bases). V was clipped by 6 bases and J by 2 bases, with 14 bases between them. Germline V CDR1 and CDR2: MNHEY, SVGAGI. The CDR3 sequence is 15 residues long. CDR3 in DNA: TGTGCCAGCAGCGGGGAAGGGGTAACTGGAAACACCATATATTTT. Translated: CASSGEGVTGNTIYF.

CDR3 region: CASSRGGGPNEKLFF. Written as DNA, the CDR3 is TGTGCCAGCAGTAGGGGGGGAGGGCCCAATGAAAAACTGTTTTTT. The rearrangement links TRBV7-2 to TRBJ1-4; a weak D match, TRBD1 (6 bases). The CDR3 totals 15 residues. Trimming left V 6 bases short and J 5 bases short, with 16 bases between. The V gene's germline CDR1 is SGHTA and CDR2 FQGNSA.

The CDR3 DNA is TGCGCCAGCAGCCCGCGGACAGGGGGAGCCGAGCAGTACTTC. Translation gives CASSPRTGGAEQYF. The genes are TRBV5-1 and TRBJ2-7; 10 bases match TRBD1. Per germline, CDR1 SGHRS and CDR2 YFSETQ. V was clipped by 4 bases and J by 6 bases; unmatched bases: 7. This CDR3 has 14 residues.

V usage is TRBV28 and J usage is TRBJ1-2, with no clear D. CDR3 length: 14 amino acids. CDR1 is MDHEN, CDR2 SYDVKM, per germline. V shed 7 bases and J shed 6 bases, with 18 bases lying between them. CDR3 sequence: CASIPPAGSHGYTF. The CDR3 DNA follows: TGTGCCAGCATCCCCCCCGCGGGGTCGCATGGCTACACCTTC.

This CDR3 reads CASSSLVVYNSPLHF. In nucleotides, the CDR3 is TGTGCCAGTAGTTCTCTGGTCGTTTATAATTCACCCCTCCACTTT. The chain uses TRBV19 and TRBJ1-6; no definite D call. Germline assignment: CDR1 LNHDA and CDR2 SQIVND (reference sequence). Trimming shortened V by 5 bases and J by 4 bases, and 12 bases separated the two germline ends. This CDR3 is 15 amino acids long.

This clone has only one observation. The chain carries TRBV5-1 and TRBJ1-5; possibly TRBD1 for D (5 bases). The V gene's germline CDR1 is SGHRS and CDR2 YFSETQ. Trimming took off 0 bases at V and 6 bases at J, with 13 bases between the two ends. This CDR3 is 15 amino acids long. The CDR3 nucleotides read TGCGCCAGCAGCTTGGCAGGCCAGGGAGGTCAGCCCCAGCATTTT. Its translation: CASSLAGQGGQPQHF.

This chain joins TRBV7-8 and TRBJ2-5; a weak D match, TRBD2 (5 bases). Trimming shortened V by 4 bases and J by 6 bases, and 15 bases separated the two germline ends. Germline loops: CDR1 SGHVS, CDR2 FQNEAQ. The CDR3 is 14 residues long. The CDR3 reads CASSSSGSWKTQYF. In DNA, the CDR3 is TGTGCCAGCAGCTCCTCGGGAAGCTGGAAGACCCAGTACTTC.

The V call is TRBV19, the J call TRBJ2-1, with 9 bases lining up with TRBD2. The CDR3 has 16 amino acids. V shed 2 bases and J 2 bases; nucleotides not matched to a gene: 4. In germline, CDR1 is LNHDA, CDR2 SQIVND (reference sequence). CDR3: CASSISQRGAYNEQFF. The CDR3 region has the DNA TGTGCCAGTAGTATATCCCAGCGGGGGGCCTACAATGAGCAGTTCTTC. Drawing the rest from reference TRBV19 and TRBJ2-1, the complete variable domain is DGGITQSPKYLFRKEGQNVTLSCEQNLNHDAMYWYRQDPGQGLRLIYYSQIVNDFQKGDIAEGYSVSREKKESFPLTVTSAQKNPTAFYLCASSISQRGAYNEQFFGPGTRLTVL.